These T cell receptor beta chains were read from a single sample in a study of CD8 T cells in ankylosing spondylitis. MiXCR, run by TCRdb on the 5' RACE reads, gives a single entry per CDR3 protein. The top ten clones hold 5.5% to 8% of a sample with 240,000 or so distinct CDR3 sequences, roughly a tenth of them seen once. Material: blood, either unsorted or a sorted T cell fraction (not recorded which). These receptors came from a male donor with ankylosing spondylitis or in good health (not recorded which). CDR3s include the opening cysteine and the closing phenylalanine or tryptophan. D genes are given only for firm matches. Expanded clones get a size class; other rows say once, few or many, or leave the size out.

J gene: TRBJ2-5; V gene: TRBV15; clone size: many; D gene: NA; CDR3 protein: CATSRAHLAQETQYF; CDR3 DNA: TGTGCCACCAGCAGAGCACATCTAGCTCAAGAGACCCAGTACTTC
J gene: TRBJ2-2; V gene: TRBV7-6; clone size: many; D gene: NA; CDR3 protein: CASSPRTANTGELFF; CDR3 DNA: TGTGCCAGCAGCCCCCGGACAGCCAACACCGGGGAGCTGTTTTTT
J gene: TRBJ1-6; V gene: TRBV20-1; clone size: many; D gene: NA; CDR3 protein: CSARQVSADNSPLHF; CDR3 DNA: TGCAGTGCTAGACAGGTGTCAGCTGATAATTCACCCCTCCACTTT
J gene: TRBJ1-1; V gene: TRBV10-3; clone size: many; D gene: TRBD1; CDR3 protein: CATRRTGDGDAEAFF; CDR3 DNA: TGTGCCACCCGACGGACAGGGGATGGAGATGCTGAAGCTTTCTTT
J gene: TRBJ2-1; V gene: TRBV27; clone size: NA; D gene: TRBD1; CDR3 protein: CASSSHPRGLNEQFF; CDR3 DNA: TGTGCCAGCAGTTCCCATCCCAGGGGGCTTAATGAGCAGTTCTTC
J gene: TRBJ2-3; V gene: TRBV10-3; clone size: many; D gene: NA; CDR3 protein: CAIGPSQDTQYF; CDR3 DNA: TGTGCCATCGGACCATCCCAGGATACGCAGTATTTT
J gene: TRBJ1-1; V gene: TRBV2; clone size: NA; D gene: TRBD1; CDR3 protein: CASRHNRGETGLNTEAFF; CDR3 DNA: TGTGCCAGCAGACATAACAGGGGGGAAACGGGCCTCAACACTGAAGCTTTCTTT
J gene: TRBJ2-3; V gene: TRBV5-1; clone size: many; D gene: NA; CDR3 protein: CASHLALGDVDTQYF; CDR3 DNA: TGCGCCAGCCACCTAGCGCTGGGAGACGTAGATACGCAGTATTTT
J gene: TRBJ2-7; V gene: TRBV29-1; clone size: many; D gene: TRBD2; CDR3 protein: CSVAGLAGDYEQYF; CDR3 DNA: TGCAGCGTCGCGGGACTAGCGGGAGACTACGAGCAGTACTTC
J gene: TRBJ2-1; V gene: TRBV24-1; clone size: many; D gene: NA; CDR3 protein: CATSDLRSGRLGEQFF; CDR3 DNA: TGTGCCACCAGTGATTTAAGGAGCGGGCGACTGGGTGAGCAGTTCTTC
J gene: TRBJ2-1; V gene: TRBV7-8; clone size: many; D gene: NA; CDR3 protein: CASSLGGSGSYNEQFF; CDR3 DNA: TGTGCCAGCAGCTTAGGAGGCAGCGGCTCCTACAATGAGCAGTTCTTC
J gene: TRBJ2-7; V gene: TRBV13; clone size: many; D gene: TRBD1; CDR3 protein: CASSLGPDRVYEQYF; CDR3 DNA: TGTGCCAGCAGCTTAGGCCCCGACAGGGTGTACGAGCAGTACTTC
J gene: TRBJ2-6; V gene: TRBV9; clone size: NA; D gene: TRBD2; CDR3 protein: CASSAATSGVRSGANVLTF; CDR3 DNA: TGTGCCAGCAGCGCCGCGACTAGCGGGGTACGCTCTGGGGCCAACGTCCTGACTTTC
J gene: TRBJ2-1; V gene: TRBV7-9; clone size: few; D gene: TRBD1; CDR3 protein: CASRPDRANEQFF; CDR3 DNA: TGTGCCAGCAGGCCTGACAGGGCGAATGAGCAGTTCTTC
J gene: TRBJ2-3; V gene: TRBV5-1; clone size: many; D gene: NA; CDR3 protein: CASQRFSTDTQYF; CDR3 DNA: TGCGCCAGCCAGCGGTTCAGCACAGATACGCAGTATTTT
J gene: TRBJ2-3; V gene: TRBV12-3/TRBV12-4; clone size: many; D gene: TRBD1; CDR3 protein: CASSPTGPSTDTQYF; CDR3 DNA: TGTGCCAGCAGTCCGACAGGGCCAAGTACAGATACGCAGTATTTT
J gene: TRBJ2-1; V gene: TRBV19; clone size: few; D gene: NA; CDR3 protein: CASSQLDEQFF; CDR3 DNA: TGTGCCAGTAGTCAGCTCGATGAGCAGTTCTTC
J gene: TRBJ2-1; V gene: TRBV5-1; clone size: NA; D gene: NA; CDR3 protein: CASSPNNEQFF; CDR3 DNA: TGCGCCAGCAGCCCGAACAATGAGCAGTTCTTC
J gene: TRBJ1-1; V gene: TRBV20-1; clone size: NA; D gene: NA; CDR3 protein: CSAGGRVPEAFF; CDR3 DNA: TGCAGTGCTGGGGGACGGGTACCTGAAGCTTTCTTT
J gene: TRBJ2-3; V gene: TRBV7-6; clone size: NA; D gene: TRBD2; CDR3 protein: CASGLVSGTSAIADTQYF; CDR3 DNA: TGTGCCAGCGGACTCGTGTCCGGGACTAGCGCCATCGCAGATACGCAGTATTTT
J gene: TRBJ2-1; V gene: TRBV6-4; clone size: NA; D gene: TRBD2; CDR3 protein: CASTAAGGRVFF; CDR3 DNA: TGTGCCAGCACTGCCGCGGGGGGGCGAGTGTTCTTC
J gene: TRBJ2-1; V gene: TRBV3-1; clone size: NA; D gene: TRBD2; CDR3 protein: CASSPEQRGYNEQFF; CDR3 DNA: TGTGCCAGCAGCCCAGAGCAGCGGGGGTACAATGAGCAGTTCTTC
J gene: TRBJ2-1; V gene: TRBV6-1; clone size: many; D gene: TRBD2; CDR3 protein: CASTPSGGAYNEQFF; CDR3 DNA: TGTGCCAGCACCCCGAGCGGGGGGGCCTACAATGAGCAGTTCTTC
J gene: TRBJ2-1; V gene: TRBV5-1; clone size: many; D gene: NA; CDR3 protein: CASSASSYNEQFF; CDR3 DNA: TGCGCCAGCAGTGCCAGCTCCTACAATGAGCAGTTCTTC
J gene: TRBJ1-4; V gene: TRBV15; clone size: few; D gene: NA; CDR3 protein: CATSRDPGAREKLFF; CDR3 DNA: TGTGCCACCAGCAGAGATCCGGGGGCTCGAGAAAAACTGTTTTTT
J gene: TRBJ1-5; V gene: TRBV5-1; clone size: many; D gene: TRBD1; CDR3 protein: CASSPRQGAQPQHF; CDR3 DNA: TGCGCCAGCAGCCCCCGACAGGGGGCTCAGCCCCAGCATTTT
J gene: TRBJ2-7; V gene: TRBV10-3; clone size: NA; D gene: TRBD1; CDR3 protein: CAIRSGTGDYEQYF; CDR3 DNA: TGTGCCATCAGGTCCGGGACAGGGGACTACGAGCAGTACTTC
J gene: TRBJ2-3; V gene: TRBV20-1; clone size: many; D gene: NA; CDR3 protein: CSARDVSTASTDTQYF; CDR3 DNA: TGCAGTGCTAGAGACGTATCTACTGCTAGCACAGATACGCAGTATTTT
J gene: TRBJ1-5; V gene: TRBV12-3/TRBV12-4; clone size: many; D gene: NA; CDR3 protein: CASSLGNQPQHF; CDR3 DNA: TGTGCCAGCAGTTTGGGCAATCAGCCCCAGCATTTT
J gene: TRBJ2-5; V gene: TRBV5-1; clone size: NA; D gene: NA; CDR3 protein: CASSLVAGTKETQYF; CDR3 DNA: TGCGCCAGCAGCTTGGTGGCCGGGACAAAAGAGACCCAGTACTTC
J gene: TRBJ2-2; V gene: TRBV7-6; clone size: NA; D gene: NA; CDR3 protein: CASSGLGLTAELFF; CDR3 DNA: TGTGCCAGCAGCGGTTTGGGTCTAACCGCGGAGCTGTTTTTT